These 13 T cell receptor beta chains came from one sample sequenced in a study of T cell repertoires in cytomegalovirus infection. Using its own MiXCR run on the reads, TCRdb lists one record per CDR3 protein. The table includes around 800,000 distinct CDR3 sequences, around a third detected once. These receptors' targets are unknown. The source material was cultured CD8+ T cells from PBMCs, sampled from culture after CMV antigen stimulation. The receptor set was obtained from a human donor in good health (CMV status not recorded). Some clones in this sample may be carry-over from other donors' samples.

About this clonotype: One junction end does not reproduce the germline sequence, and a read error may be involved. The chain carries TRBV7-9 and TRBJ2-1; TRBD2 might be the D (6 bases). The CDR3 consists of 16 residues. CDR1 and CDR2 (germline): SEHNR, FQNEAQ (reference sequence). This chain's CDR3 is CVSNDGAGNSYNEQFF. The CDR3 DNA is TGTGTCAGCAACGATGGGGCGGGGAACTCCTACAATGAGCAGTTCTTC.

The rearrangement joins TRBV2 to TRBJ2-7, with D uncertain. The CDR3 is made up of 12 amino acids. V gave up 4 bases and J gave up 7 bases, with 11 bases separating them. Per germline, CDR1 SNHLY and CDR2 FYNNEI. The chain's CDR3 is CASSGIPREQYV. The CDR3 DNA reads TGTGCCAGCAGTGGCATTCCCCGAGAGCAGTACGTC.

The chain is built from TRBV5-4 and TRBJ1-3, with 9 nucleotides matching TRBD1. Unmatched junction bases numbered 4, after V lost 4 bases and J lost 2 bases. Per germline, CDR1 SGHNT and CDR2 YYREEE (reference sequence). The CDR3 loop spans 15 amino acids. The CDR3 DNA sequence: TGTGCCAGCAGCCTACGGACAGGGGCTGGAAACACCATATATTTT. This encodes CASSLRTGAGNTIYF.

This clonotype has a count of ten or more. The chain combines TRBV6-5 with TRBJ2-7; 7 bases are a match to TRBD2. The CDR3 contains 14 residues. The germline V gene encodes CDR1 MNHEY and CDR2 SVGAGI. With V trimmed by 0 bases and J by 7 bases, 6 bases remained unmatched. CDR3 sequence reads: CASSYSSRGDEQYF. The CDR3 DNA is TGTGCCAGCAGTTACTCGAGTCGGGGGGATGAGCAGTACTTC.

J is TRBJ2-1 and V is TRBV6-1; D gene uncertain. Deletions cut 2 bases from V and 7 bases from J, with 9 bases between. Germline loops: CDR1 MNHNS, CDR2 SASEGT. The CDR3 totals 13 residues. CDR3 sequence reads: CASSEIGLNEQFF. CDR3 bases: TGTGCCAGCAGTGAAATCGGGTTAAATGAGCAGTTCTTC.

A single count supports this clonotype. The chain joins TRBV10-3 to TRBJ1-2; possibly TRBD1 for D (5 bases). From germline, CDR1 is ENHRY and CDR2 SYGVKD. V dropped 10 bases and J dropped 1 base, with 16 bases sitting between them. This CDR3 comprises 14 residues. The CDR3 DNA reads as TGTGCCACCCTGAGGGCAGGGAGTAACTATGGCTACACCTTC. As protein: CATLRAGSNYGYTF.

This clonotype was found a few times. V and J are TRBV12-3 or TRBV12-4 and TRBJ1-1; 8 bases are shared with TRBD1. J was trimmed by 6 bases and V by 3 bases; bases with no gene match: 6. The CDR3 extends over 14 amino acids. Written as DNA, the CDR3 is TGTGCCAGCAGTTTTTCAGGGGGCATGGCTGAAGCTTTCTTT. Its protein is CASSFSGGMAEAFF.

This clonotype was picked up a small number of times. The genes are TRBV5-6 and TRBJ1-5; 7 bases are shared with TRBD1. CDR1 and CDR2 (germline): SGHDT, YYEEEE. The junction had 7 bases not matched to a gene; V was cut back by 4 bases and J by 0 bases. This CDR3 spans 16 amino acids. The CDR3 nucleotides are TGTGCCAGCAGCACCTCTACAGGGGTTAGCAATCAGCCCCAGCATTTT. Its translation: CASSTSTGVSNQPQHF.

This chain connects TRBV3-1 to TRBJ2-1; tentative D call: TRBD2 (6 bases). Looked up from germline, CDR1 is LGHDT and CDR2 is YNNKEL (reference sequence). Trimming removed 2 bases at V and 8 bases at J, with 16 bases between. The CDR3 is made up of 15 amino acids. This CDR3 reads CASSQIRDWGDEQFF. CDR3 bases: TGTGCCAGCAGCCAAATCCGGGACTGGGGCGATGAGCAGTTCTTC.

V is TRBV6-4 and J is TRBJ2-6; D unclear. In germline, CDR1 is MRHNA, CDR2 SNTAGT. V lost 2 bases and J lost 0, with 5 bases in between. The CDR3 length is 15 residues. The CDR3 region has the DNA TGTGCCAGCAGTGACAGGGCCTCTGGGGCCAACGTCCTGACTTTC. Amino acid sequence: CASSDRASGANVLTF.

This clonotype was observed a few times. As DNA, the CDR3 is TGCAGTGCTAGAGTAGGTGGGTTGCAGTATTTT. This codes for CSARVGGLQYF. The V gene is TRBV20-1, the J gene TRBJ2-3, with D hard to call. Looked up from germline, CDR1 is DFQATT and CDR2 is SNEGSKA (reference sequence). The CDR3 runs 11 residues. V shed 1 base and J shed 11 bases, with 10 bases lying between them.

Only one count was recorded for this clonotype. This may stem from a read error, because a much larger clone lies one nucleotide away. This chain links TRBV12-3 or TRBV12-4 with TRBJ2-5; D could derive from TRBD1 or TRBD2 (5 bases each). The CDR3 has 12 residues. CDR3 in amino acids: CACSLGDLSLYF. In DNA form, the CDR3 reads TGTGCCTGCAGTTTAGGGGACCTGTCTCTGTACTTC.

The chain links TRBV5-4 to TRBJ2-6; D not resolved. Germline V lookup: CDR1 SGHNT, CDR2 YYREEE (reference sequence). There are 12 residues in the CDR3. V dropped 5 bases and J dropped 6 bases, with 6 bases sitting between them. CDR3 DNA: TGTGCCAGCAGTCCCGAGGCCAACGTCCTGACTTTC. Its protein is CASSPEANVLTF.